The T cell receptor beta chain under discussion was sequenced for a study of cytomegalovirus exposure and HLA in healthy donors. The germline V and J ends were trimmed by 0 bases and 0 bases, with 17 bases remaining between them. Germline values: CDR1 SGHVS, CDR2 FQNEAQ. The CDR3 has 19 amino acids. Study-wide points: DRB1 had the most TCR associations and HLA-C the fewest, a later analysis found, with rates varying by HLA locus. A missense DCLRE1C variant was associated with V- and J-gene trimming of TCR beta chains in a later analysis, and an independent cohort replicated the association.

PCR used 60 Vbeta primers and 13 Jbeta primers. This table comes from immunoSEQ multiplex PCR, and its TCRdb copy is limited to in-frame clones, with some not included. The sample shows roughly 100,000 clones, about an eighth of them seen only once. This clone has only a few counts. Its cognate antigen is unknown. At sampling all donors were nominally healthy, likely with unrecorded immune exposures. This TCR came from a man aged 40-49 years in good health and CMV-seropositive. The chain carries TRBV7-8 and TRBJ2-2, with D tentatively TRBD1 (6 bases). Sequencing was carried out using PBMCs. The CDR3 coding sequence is TGTGCCAGCAGCTTAGCTTTTGGGACACTCAAATCGAACACCGGGGAGCTGTTTTTT. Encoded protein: CASSLAFGTLKSNTGELFF.